This record concerns one T cell receptor beta chain sequence. Antigen specificity is unknown. Assay used: immunoSEQ multiplex PCR; TCRdb lists only in-frame clones, some missing. The sample consists of some 130,000 clones, 70% to 90% of them appearing once. This record belongs to a study of T cell responses to AZD1222 COVID-19 vaccine. Overall study: Second doses that came at about 4 or about 12 weeks were put together.

The CDR3 is 11 amino acids. The V end was cut by 5 bases, the J end by 2 bases, with 6 bases between. The germline V gene has CDR1 SQVTM and CDR2 ANQGSEA. The study's findings and limits: All repertoire sampling was performed exclusively after the peak T cell response.

Source: peripheral blood, taken on day 0 of AZD1222 vaccination. The sequence was obtained from an adult in good health. This chain uses TRBV29-1 with TRBJ1-2, with a possible D match to TRBD1 (6 bases). The CDR3, as DNA: TGCAGCGTTCAGGGGAACTATGGCTACACCTTC. It yields the protein CSVQGNYGYTF.